These T cell receptor beta chains were read from a single sample in a study of cytomegalovirus exposure and HLA in healthy donors. The method was immunoSEQ multiplex PCR; TCRdb's version includes in-frame clones alone and lacks a portion of them. Counted here are some 170,000 clones, around 85% occurring once; the ten biggest clones make up 0.75% to 0.95%. Specimen: PBMCs. Receptors were obtained from a woman aged 25 to 45 in good health and CMV-seronegative. CDR3s include the opening cysteine and the closing phenylalanine or tryptophan. The order of the fields is J gene, CDR3 length, V gene, clone size, D gene, CDR3 DNA, CDR3 protein. A D gene is named only where the DNA matches it firmly. Size is stated for part of the rows, as once, few or many counts, or as a class when the clone is expanded.

>TRBJ2-3|15|TRBV7-2|NA|TRBD2
TGTGCCAGCACGCAGCGGGGATCCAACACAGATACGCAGTATTTT
CASTQRGSNTDTQYF
>TRBJ2-2|17|TRBV7-7|NA|NA
TGTGCCAGCAGCCAAACCGCGGGACAGATGAACACCGGGGAGCTGTTTTTT
CASSQTAGQMNTGELFF
>TRBJ2-3|17|TRBV28|NA|NA
TGTGCCAGCACGGGCGCGATGGGGGGAGGACACAGAGATACGCAGTATTTT
CASTGAMGGGHRDTQYF
>TRBJ2-1|15|TRBV30|NA|TRBD2
TGTGCCTGGAGTGTCGGGCTAGCGGGAGGTTATGAGCAGTTCTTC
CAWSVGLAGGYEQFF
>TRBJ1-2|15|TRBV6-1|NA|NA
TGTGCCAGCAGTGAAAGCCCGGGAGGGGCGGGCGGCTACACCTTC
CASSESPGGAGGYTF
>TRBJ2-5|18|TRBV5-1|NA|NA
TGCGCCAGCAGCAAAGGACCCGCGGGGGCCTTACCACAAGAGACCCAGTACTTC
CASSKGPAGALPQETQYF
>TRBJ2-7|12|TRBV10-1|NA|NA
TGCGCCAGCAGTGAATCGAGCTACGAGCAGTACTTC
CASSESSYEQYF
>TRBJ1-6|15|TRBV5-6|few|TRBD1
TGTGCCAGCAGCTTGGCCGACAGGGGAAATTCACCCCTCCACTTT
CASSLADRGNSPLHF
>TRBJ2-1|16|TRBV7-7|NA|TRBD2
TGTGCCAGCAGCTTAGAACTAGCGGGAGGCAACAATGAGCAGTTCTTC
CASSLELAGGNNEQFF
>TRBJ2-1|13|TRBV13|few|TRBD1
TGTGCCAGCAGCGAAGGACAGGGACGGGAGCAGTTCTTC
CASSEGQGREQFF
>TRBJ2-7|11|TRBV7-8|NA|TRBD2
TGTGCCAGCGGGAGGGCCTACGAGCAGTACTTC
CASGRAYEQYF
>TRBJ2-3|16|TRBV7-2|NA|TRBD2
TGTGCCAGCAGCTTAGGGGCTAGCGGGCGCACAGATACGCAGTATTTT
CASSLGASGRTDTQYF
>TRBJ1-2|15|TRBV28|NA|NA
TGTGCCAGCAGATACCCGCTGGGCAGAACCTATGGCTACACCTTC
CASRYPLGRTYGYTF
>TRBJ2-1|11|TRBV10-3|once|NA
TGTGCCATCGGGGCCCTCAATGAGCAGTTCTTC
CAIGALNEQFF
>TRBJ1-2|14|TRBV5-1|once|TRBD1
TGCGCCAGCAGCTTCGCCGGGACAGGGATGGGATACACCTTC
CASSFAGTGMGYTF
>TRBJ1-4|15|TRBV7-9|once|TRBD1
TGTGCCAGCAGCTTAGTACAGGGGGCGCGGGAAAAACTGTTTTTT
CASSLVQGAREKLFF
>TRBJ2-7|15|TRBV6-5|NA|TRBD1
TGTGCCAGCAGTTACCGGGACAGCAAGACCTACGAGCAGTACTTC
CASSYRDSKTYEQYF